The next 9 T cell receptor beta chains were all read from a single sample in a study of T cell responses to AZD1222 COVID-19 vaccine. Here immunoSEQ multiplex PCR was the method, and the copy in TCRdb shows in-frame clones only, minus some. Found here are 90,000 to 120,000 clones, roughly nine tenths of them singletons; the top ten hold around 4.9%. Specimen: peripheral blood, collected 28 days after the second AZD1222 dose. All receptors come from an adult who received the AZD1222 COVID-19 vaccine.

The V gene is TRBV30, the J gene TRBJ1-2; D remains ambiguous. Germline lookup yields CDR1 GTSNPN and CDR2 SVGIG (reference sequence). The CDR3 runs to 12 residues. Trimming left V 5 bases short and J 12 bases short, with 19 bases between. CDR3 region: CAWAPPGSPNTF. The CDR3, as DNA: TGTGCCTGGGCTCCTCCGGGCAGCCCCAACACCTTC. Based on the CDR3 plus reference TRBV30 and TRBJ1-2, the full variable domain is SQTIHQWPATLVQPVGSPLSLECTVEGTSNPNLYWYRQAAGRGLQLLFYSVGIGQISSEVPQNLSASRPQDRQFILSSKKLLLSDSGFYLCAWAPPGSPNTFGSGTRLTVV.

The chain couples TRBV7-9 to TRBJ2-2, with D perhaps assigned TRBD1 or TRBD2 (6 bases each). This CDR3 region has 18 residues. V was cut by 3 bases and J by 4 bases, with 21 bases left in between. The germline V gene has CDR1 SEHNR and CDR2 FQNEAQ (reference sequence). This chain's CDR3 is CASSFPPGAPSATGELFF. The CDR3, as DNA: TGTGCCAGCAGCTTCCCCCCGGGGGCCCCCTCGGCCACCGGGGAGCTGTTTTTT.

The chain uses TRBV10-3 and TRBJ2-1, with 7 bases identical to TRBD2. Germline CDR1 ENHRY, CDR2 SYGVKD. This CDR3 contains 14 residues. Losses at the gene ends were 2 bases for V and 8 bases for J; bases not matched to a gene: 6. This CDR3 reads CAISETKGGYEQFF. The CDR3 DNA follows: TGTGCCATCAGTGAGACGAAGGGAGGGTATGAGCAGTTCTTC.

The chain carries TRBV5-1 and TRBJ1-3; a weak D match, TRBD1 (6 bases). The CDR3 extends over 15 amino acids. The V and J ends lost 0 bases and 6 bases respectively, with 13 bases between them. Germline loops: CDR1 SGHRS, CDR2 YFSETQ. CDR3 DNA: TGCGCCAGCAGCTTGGACAGGGCAGGCGAAAACACCATATATTTT. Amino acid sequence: CASSLDRAGENTIYF.

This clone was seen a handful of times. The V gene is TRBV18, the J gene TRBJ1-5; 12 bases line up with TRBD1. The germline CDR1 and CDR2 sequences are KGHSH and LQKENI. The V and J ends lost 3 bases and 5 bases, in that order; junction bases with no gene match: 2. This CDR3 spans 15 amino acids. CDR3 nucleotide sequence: TGTGCCAGCTCACCGGGACAGGGGGCCCATCAGCCCCAGCATTTT. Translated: CASSPGQGAHQPQHF.

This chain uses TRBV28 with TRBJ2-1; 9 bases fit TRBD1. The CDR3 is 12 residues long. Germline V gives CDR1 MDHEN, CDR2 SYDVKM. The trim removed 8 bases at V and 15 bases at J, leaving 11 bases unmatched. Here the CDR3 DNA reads TGTGCCAGCCTAGCCCTTACAGGGGGCCTGTTCTTC. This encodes CASLALTGGLFF. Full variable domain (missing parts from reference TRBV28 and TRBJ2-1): DVKVTQSSRYLVKRTGEKVFLECVQDMDHENMFWYRQDPGLGLRLIYFSYDVKMKEKGDIPEGYSVSREKKERFSLILESASTNQTSMYLCASLALTGGLFFGPGTRLTVL.

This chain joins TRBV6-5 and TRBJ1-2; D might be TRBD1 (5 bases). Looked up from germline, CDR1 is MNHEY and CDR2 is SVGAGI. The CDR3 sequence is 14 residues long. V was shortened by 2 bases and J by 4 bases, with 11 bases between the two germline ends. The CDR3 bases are TGTGCCAGCAGTTACACCCGGGGCTCCTATGGCTACACCTTC. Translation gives CASSYTRGSYGYTF.

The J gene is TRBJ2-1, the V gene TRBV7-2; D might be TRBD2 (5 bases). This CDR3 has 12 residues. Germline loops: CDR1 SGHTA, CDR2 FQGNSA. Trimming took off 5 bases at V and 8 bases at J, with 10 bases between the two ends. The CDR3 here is CASSPSRDEQFF. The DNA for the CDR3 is TGTGCCAGCAGCCCATCGCGGGATGAGCAGTTCTTC.

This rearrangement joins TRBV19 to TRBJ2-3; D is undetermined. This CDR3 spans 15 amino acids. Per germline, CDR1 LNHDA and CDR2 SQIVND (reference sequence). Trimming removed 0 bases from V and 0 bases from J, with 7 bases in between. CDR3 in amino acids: CASSIEAFSTDTQYF. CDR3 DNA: TGTGCCAGTAGTATAGAGGCCTTCAGCACAGATACGCAGTATTTT.